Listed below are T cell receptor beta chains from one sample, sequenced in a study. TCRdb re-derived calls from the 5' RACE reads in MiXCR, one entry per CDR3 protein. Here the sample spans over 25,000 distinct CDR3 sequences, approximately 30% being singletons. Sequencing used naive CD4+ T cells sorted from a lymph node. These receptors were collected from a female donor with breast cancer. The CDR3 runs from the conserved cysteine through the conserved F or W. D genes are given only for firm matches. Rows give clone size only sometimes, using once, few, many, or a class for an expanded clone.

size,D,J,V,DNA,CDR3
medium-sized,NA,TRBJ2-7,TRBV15,TGTGCCACCAGCTTACTCCTGGGTTCCTACGAGCAGTACTTC,CATSLLLGSYEQYF
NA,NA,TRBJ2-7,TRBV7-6,TGTGCCAGCAGCTTAGAGCTAGAGTCCCCCTACGAGCAGTACTTC,CASSLELESPYEQYF
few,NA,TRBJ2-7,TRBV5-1,TGCGCCAGCAGCTTGGACAACACCTACGAGCAGTACTTC,CASSLDNTYEQYF
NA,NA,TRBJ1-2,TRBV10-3,TGTGCCATCAGTGAGACAGCTAACTATGGCTACACCTTC,CAISETANYGYTF
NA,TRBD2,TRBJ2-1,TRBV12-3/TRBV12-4,TGTGCCAGCAGCCGAGGACTAGCGGGGAAGCGGTTCTTC,CASSRGLAGKRFF
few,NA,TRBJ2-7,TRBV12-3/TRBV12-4,TGTGCCAGCACCCACGGGTACGAGCAGTACTTC,CASTHGYEQYF
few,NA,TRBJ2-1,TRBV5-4,TGTGCCAGCAGCTTGGAAGGGACCAGGGCCAATGAGCAGTTCTTC,CASSLEGTRANEQFF
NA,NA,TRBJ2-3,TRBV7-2,TGTGCCAGCAGCTTAGTTTCCGTAGATACGCAGTATTTT,CASSLVSVDTQYF
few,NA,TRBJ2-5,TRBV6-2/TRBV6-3,TGTGCCAGCACTACCCCTCGGACCCCGAGGACCCAGTACTTC,CASTTPRTPRTQYF
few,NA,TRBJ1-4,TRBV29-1,TGCAGCGTTGTGGTTGGATTAGGAGAAAAACTGTTTTTT,CSVVVGLGEKLFF
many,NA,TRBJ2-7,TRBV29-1,TGCAGCGTTGAAGAGGACGAGCAGTACTTC,CSVEEDEQYF
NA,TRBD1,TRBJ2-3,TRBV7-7,TGTGCTAGCAGCTTACAGGGGAGCACAGATACGCAGTATTTT,CASSLQGSTDTQYF
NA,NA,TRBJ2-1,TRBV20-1,TGCAGTGCTAGGACAGCTACGGACAATGAGCAGTTCTTC,CSARTATDNEQFF
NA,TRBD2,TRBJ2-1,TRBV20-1,TGCAGTGCTAGAGAGCGGGGGGGACTAGCGGGGTTAGGGAAAACCTACAATGAGCAGTTCTTC,CSARERGGLAGLGKTYNEQFF
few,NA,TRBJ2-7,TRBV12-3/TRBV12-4,TGTGCCAGCAGCATATCGACCTACGAGCAGTACTTC,CASSISTYEQYF
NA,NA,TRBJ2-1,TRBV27,TGTGCCAGCAGTTTACGCGGGGCGAACTCTTACAATGAGCAGTTCTTC,CASSLRGANSYNEQFF
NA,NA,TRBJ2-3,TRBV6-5,TGTGCCAGCAGTTACTCTCGAGATACGCAGTATTTT,CASSYSRDTQYF
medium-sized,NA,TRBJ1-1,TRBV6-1,TGTGCCAGCAGTGAAGTCAGGGTGCGGAGCACTGAAGCTTTCTTT,CASSEVRVRSTEAFF
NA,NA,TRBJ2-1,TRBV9,TGTGCCAGCGGCGTAGGCCCCGAAGGTGCCTACAATGAGCAGTTCTTC,CASGVGPEGAYNEQFF
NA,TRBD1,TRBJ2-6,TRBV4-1,TGCGCCAGCAGCCATACAGGGGGCGCTGGGGCCAACGTCCTGACTTTC,CASSHTGGAGANVLTF
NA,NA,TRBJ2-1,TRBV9,TGTGCCAGCAGCGTAGACGGGGGCCTCAATGAGCAGTTCTTC,CASSVDGGLNEQFF
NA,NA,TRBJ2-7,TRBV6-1,TGTGCCAGCAGAGTATTAGAAGGCTACGAGCAGTACTTC,CASRVLEGYEQYF
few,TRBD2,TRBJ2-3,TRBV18,TGTGCCAGCTCACCGGTCGCCGCGAGCGGGACCACAGATACGCAGTATTTT,CASSPVAASGTTDTQYF
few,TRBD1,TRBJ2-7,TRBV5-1,TGCGCCAGCAGCTTGGTACAGGGGCTCTACGAGCAGTACTTC,CASSLVQGLYEQYF
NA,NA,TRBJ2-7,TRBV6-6,TGTGCCAGCAGTTACTCCCTGGCGGAGGGCTACGAGCAGTACTTC,CASSYSLAEGYEQYF
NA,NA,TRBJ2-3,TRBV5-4,TGTGCCAGCGGCTTGGGCTCCGAGGCGCAGTATTTT,CASGLGSEAQYF
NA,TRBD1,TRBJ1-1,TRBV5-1,TGCACCAGCAGCTCTGCCGGGACAGGGGCTGAAGCTTTCTTT,CTSSSAGTGAEAFF
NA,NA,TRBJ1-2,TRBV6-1,TGTGCCAGCAGCTTCCGGGACGGATACTACACCTTC,CASSFRDGYYTF
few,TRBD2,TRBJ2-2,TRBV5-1,TGCGCCAGCAGCTTGGCCCGGGGGGGCACCGGGGAGCTGTTTTTT,CASSLARGGTGELFF
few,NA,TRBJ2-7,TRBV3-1,TGTGCCAGCAGCCTGCGGAGTTATGGATACGAGCAGTACTTC,CASSLRSYGYEQYF
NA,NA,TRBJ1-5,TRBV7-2,TGTGCCAGCAGCCCTCTAGGGGTAGGACAGCCCCAGCATTTT,CASSPLGVGQPQHF
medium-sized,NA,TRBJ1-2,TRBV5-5,TGTGCCAGCAGCTTGGTAGAGGGACCAAACTATGGCTACACCTTC,CASSLVEGPNYGYTF